This TCR beta chain stems from a study of blood T cell repertoires in COVID-19. Sequenced by immunoSEQ multiplex PCR; TCRdb stores in-frame clones only, minus some. Of 100,000 or so clones listed, around 74% are singletons. Germline-derived CDR1 and CDR2 are MNHEY and SMNVEV (reference sequence). Trimming took off 0 bases at V and 3 bases at J, with 9 bases between the two ends. This CDR3 spans 15 amino acids. V is TRBV27 and J is TRBJ2-1, with a tentative D call TRBD2 (6 bases). The receptor comes from a woman aged 70-85 years with acute or convalescent COVID-19. Input material: peripheral blood. This chain's CDR3 is CASSLSGRNYNEQFF. In DNA, the CDR3 is TGTGCCAGCAGTTTATCCGGGAGAAACTACAATGAGCAGTTCTTC.